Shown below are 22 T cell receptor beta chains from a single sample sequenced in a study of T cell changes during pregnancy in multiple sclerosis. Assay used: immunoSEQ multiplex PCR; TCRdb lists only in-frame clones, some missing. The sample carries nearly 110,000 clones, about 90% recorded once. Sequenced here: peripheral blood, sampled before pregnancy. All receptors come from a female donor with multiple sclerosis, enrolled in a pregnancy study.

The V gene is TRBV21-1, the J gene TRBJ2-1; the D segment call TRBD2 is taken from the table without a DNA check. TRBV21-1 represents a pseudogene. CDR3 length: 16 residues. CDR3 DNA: TGTGCCAGCAGCAAAGATGGCGGGAGGGCCTTGGATGAGCAGTTCTTC. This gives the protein CASSKDGGRALDEQFF.

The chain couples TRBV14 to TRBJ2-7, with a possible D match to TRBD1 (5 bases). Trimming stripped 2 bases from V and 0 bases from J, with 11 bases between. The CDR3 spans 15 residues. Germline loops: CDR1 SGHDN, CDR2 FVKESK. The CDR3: CASSQNADNSYEQYF. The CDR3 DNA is TGTGCCAGCAGCCAAAACGCGGACAACTCCTACGAGCAGTACTTC.

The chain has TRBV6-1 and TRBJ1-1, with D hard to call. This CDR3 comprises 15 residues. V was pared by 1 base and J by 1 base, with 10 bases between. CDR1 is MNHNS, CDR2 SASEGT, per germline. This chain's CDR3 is CASSEVPVRNTEAFF. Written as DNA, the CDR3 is TGTGCCAGCAGTGAAGTCCCCGTGAGGAACACTGAAGCTTTCTTT.

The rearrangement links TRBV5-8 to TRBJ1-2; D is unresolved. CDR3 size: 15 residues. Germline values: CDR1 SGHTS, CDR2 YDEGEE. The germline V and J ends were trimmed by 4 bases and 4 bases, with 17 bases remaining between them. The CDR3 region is CASSTKGVGGYGYTF. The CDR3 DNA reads TGTGCCAGCAGCACCAAAGGCGTCGGAGGCTATGGCTACACCTTC.

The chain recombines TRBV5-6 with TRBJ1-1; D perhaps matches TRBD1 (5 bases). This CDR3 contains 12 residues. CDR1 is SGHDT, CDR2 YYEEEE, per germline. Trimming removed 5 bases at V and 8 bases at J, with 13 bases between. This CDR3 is CASSNRGNEAFF. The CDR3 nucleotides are TGTGCCAGCAGTAATCGGGGGAACGAAGCTTTCTTT.

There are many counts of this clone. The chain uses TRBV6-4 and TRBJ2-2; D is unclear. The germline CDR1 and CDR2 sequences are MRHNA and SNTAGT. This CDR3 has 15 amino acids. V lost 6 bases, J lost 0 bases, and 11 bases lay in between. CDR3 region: CASSEAATNTGELFF. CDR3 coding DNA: TGTGCCAGCAGCGAAGCTGCGACGAACACCGGGGAGCTGTTTTTT.

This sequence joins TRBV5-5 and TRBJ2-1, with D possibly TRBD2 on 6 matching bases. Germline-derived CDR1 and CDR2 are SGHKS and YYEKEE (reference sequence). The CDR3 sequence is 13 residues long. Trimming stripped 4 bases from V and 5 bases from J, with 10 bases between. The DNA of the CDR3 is TGTGCCAGCAGCCCCCCGGGGGACAATGAGCAGTTCTTC. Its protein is CASSPPGDNEQFF.

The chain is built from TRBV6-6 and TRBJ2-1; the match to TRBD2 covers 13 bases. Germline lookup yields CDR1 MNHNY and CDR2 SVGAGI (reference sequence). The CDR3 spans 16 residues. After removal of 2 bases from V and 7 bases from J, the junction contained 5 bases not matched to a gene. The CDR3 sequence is CASSYRTSGRGNEQFF. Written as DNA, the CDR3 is TGTGCCAGCAGTTACCGGACTAGCGGGAGAGGGAATGAGCAGTTCTTC.

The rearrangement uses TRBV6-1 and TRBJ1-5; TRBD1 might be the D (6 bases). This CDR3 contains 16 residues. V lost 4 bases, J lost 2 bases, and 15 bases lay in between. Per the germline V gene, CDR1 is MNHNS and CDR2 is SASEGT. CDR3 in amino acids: CASSADTGFGNQPQHF. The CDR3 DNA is TGTGCCAGCAGTGCTGACACAGGGTTCGGCAATCAGCCCCAGCATTTT.

The CDR3 coding sequence is TGTGCCAGCAGTTTGGGGATAGCGGGGGGCCAAGAGACCCAGTACTTC. It yields the protein CASSLGIAGGQETQYF. The J gene is TRBJ2-5, the V gene TRBV6-5, with 10 nucleotides matching TRBD2. The germline V gene has CDR1 MNHEY and CDR2 SVGAGI. The CDR3 runs 16 residues. Trimming took 4 bases from V and 1 from J; bases not matched to a gene: 6.

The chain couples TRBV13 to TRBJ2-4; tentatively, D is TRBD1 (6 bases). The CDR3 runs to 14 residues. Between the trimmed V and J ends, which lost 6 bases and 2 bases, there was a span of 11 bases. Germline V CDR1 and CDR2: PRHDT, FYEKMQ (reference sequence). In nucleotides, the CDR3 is TGTGCCAGCAGACAGGGTGGGACCAAAAACATTCAGTACTTC. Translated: CASRQGGTKNIQYF.

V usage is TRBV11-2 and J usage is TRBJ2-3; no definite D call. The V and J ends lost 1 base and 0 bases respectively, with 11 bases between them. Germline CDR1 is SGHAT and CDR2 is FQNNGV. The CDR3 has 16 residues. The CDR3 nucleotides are TGTGCCAGCAGCTTAGGTACTCGGTCTAGCACAGATACGCAGTATTTT. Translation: CASSLGTRSSTDTQYF.

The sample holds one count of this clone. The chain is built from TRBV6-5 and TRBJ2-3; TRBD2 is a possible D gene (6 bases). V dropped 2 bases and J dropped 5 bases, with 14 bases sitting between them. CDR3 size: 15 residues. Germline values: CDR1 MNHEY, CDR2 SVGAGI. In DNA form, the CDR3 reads TGTGCCAGCAGTTACGGACTACCGTCGGGAGATACGCAGTATTTT. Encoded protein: CASSYGLPSGDTQYF.

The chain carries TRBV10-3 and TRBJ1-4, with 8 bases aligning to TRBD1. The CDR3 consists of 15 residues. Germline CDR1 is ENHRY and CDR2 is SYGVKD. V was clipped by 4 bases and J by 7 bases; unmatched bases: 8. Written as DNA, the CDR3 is TGTGCCATCAGTGCCATGGATACAGGGGGTGAAAAACTGTTTTTT. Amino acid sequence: CAISAMDTGGEKLFF.

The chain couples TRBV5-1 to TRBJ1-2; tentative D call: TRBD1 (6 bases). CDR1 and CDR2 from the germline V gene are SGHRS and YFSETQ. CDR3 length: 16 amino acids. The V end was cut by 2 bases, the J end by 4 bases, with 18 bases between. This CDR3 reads CASSFGVQGRLYGYTF. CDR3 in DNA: TGCGCCAGCAGCTTCGGAGTTCAGGGGCGACTCTATGGCTACACCTTC.

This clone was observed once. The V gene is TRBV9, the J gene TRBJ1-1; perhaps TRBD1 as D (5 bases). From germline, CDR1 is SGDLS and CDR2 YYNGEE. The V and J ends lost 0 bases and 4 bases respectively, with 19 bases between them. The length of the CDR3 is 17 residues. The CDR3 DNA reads TGTGCCAGCAGCGTAGGGGGCAGAAGTGCCCAGGTCACTGAAGCTTTCTTT. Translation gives CASSVGGRSAQVTEAFF.

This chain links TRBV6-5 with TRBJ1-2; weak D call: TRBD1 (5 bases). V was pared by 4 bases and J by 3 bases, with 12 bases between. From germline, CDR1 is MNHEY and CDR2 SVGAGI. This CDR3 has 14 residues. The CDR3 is CASSSDRTYYGYTF. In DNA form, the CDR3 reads TGTGCCAGCAGTTCTGACAGAACGTACTATGGCTACACCTTC.

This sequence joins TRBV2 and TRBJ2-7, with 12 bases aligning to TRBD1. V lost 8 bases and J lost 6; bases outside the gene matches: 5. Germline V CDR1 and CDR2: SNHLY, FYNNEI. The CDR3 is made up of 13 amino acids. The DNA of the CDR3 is TGTGCCAGCTCGGGACAGGGGGCTGGCGAGCAGTACTTC. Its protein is CASSGQGAGEQYF.

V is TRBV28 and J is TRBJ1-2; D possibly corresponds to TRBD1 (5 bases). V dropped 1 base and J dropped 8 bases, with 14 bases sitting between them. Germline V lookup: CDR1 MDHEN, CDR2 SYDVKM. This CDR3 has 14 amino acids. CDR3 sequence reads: CASSLSGTFSGYTF. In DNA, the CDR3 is TGTGCCAGCAGTTTATCCGGGACTTTCAGCGGCTACACCTTC.

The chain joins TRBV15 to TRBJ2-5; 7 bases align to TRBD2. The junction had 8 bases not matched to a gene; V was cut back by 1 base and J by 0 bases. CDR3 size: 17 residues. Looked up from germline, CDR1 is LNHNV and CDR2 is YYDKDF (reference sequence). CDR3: CATSRGDAAGNQETQYF. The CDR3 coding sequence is TGTGCCACCAGCAGAGGGGATGCAGCGGGGAACCAAGAGACCCAGTACTTC.

As DNA, the CDR3 is TGTGCCAGCAGCCCCCAACCCTTCGGGGGGGGGAGCTCCTACGAGCAGTACTTC. Encoded protein: CASSPQPFGGGSSYEQYF. The V gene is TRBV5-4, the J gene TRBJ2-7; 8 nucleotides match TRBD2. CDR1 SGHNT and CDR2 YYREEE come from the germline V gene (reference sequence). The V and J ends lost 4 bases and 0 bases, in that order; junction bases with no gene match: 15. This CDR3 spans 18 amino acids.

CDR3 in amino acids: CASSPDRTGANVLTF. In DNA, the CDR3 is TGTGCCAGCAGTCCGGACAGGACTGGGGCCAACGTCCTGACTTTC. The V call is TRBV27, the J call TRBJ2-6; 7 bases match TRBD1. V was clipped by 5 bases and J by 2 bases; unmatched bases: 3. The CDR3 extends over 15 amino acids. Germline V lookup: CDR1 MNHEY, CDR2 SMNVEV (reference sequence).